The clone carrying this TCR beta chain showed up just a few times. TCRdb ran MiXCR on the 5' RACE reads and lists one entry per CDR3 protein. The table records 250,000 to 350,000 distinct CDR3 sequences, roughly 17% of them present only once. The entry originates in a study of T-cell memory formation after mild COVID-19. The CDR3 spans 17 residues. Germline V gene lookup returns CDR1 MNHEY and CDR2 SVGEGT. V dropped 2 bases and J dropped 3 bases, with 14 bases sitting between them. The chain links TRBV6-2 or TRBV6-3 to TRBJ1-6, with D unresolved. This TCR was recovered from a man younger than 30 who had mild COVID-19 (a few samples of this study predate the infection). Cell type and time point are not known. Sequencing used PBMCs or a T cell subset sorted from them (not recorded which). This chain's CDR3 is CASSYPPSADYNSPLHF. The CDR3 DNA is TGTGCCAGCAGTTACCCTCCGTCGGCCGACTATAATTCACCCCTCCACTTT.